What follows describes a single T cell receptor (beta chain). Libraries were prepared by immunoSEQ multiplex PCR; TCRdb keeps only in-frame clonotypes and omits some of them. The data hold about 490,000 clones, with 70% to 90% observed a single time. This CDR3 is built from 15 residues. Trimming took 5 bases from V and 4 from J; bases not matched to a gene: 3. Germline V gene data show CDR1 as MRHNA and CDR2 as SNTAGT. This sample was taken from a study of blood T cell repertoires in COVID-19. Study information: Samples taken during acute and convalescent COVID-19 were collected in the United States, Italy and Spain. Sources were T cells, B-cell-depleted T cells, or PBMCs; the material itself was cDNA or gDNA.

The chain recombines TRBV6-4 with TRBJ2-1; 12 bases are shared with TRBD2. The sequence was obtained from a human donor in a cohort sampled during active COVID-19. Sequenced input: peripheral blood. CDR3 sequence: CASSSGLAGYNEQFF. The CDR3 nucleotides read TGTGCCAGCAGTAGTGGACTAGCGGGGTACAATGAGCAGTTCTTC.